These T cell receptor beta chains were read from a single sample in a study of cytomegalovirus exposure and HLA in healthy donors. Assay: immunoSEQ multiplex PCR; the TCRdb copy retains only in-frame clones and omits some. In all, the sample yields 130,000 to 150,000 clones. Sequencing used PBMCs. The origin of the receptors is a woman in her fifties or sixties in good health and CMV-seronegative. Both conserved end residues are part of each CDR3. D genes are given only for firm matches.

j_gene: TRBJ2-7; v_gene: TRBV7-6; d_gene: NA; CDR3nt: TGTGCCAGCAGCAACAGACAAATCGAGCAGTACTTC; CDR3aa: CASSNRQIEQYF
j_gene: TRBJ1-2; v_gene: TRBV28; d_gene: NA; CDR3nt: TGTGCCAGCAGTACCCTGATGGGGGGGATCTATGGCTACACCTTC; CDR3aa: CASSTLMGGIYGYTF
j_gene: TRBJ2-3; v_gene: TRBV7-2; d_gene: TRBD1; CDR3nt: TGTGCCAGCAGCTTAACAGGGGGAGCGGGCGCAGATACGCAGTATTTT; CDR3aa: CASSLTGGAGADTQYF
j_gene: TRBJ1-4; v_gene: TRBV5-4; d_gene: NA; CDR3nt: TGTGCCAGCAGCGGCCTCCCCGGGGAAGGAGATGAAAAACTGTTTTTT; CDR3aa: CASSGLPGEGDEKLFF
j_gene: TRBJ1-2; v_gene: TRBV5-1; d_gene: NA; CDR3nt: TGCGCCAGCAGCTTGGCCGGGAGGAGTGGCTACACCTTC; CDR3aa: CASSLAGRSGYTF
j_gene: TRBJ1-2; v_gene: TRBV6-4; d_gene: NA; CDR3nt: TGTGCCAGCAGATTGACAGTCACGGCTAACTATGGCTACACCTTC; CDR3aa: CASRLTVTANYGYTF
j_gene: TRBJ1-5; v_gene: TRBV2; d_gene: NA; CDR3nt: TGTGCCAGCAGTGACTCGGGGAATCAGCCCCAGCATTTT; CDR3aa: CASSDSGNQPQHF
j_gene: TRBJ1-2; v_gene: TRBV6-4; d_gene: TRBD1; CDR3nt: TGTGCCAGCAGTGACCTGGCAGGGGGCGATGGCTACACCTTC; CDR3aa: CASSDLAGGDGYTF
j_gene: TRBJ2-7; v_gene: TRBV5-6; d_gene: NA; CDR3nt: TGTGCCAGCAGCCGTCTACCCGGGACAAATGACGAGCAGTACTTC; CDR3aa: CASSRLPGTNDEQYF
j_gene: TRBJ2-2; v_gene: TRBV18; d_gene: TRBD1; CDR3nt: TGTGCCAGCTCACCAGGACAGGGTTTGAACACCGGGGAGCTGTTTTTT; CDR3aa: CASSPGQGLNTGELFF
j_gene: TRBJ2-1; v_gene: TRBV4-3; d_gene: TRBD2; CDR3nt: TGCGCCAGCAGCCCGGAGACTAGCGTCCTGGGCCCCTACAATGAGCAGTTCTTC; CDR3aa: CASSPETSVLGPYNEQFF
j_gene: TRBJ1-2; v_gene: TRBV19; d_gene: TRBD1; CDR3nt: TGTGCCAGTAGTATCCCGGACAGGTTTGGTGGCTACACCTTC; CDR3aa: CASSIPDRFGGYTF
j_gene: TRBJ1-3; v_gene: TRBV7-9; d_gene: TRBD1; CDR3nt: TGTGCCAGCAGACCGACAGGGGGTTCTGGAAACACCATATATTTT; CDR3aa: CASRPTGGSGNTIYF
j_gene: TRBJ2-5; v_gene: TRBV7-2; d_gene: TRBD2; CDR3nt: TGTGCCAGCAGCGCCGGACTAGCGGCACGAGAGACCCAGTACTTC; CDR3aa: CASSAGLAARETQYF
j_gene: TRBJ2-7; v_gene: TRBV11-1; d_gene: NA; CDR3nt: TGTGCCAGCAGCTTGGATCAGGGTCGCTACGAGCAGTACTTC; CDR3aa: CASSLDQGRYEQYF
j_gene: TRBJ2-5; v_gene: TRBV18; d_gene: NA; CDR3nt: TGTGCCAGCTCACCACCCAGCGCGGAGACCCAGTACTTC; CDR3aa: CASSPPSAETQYF
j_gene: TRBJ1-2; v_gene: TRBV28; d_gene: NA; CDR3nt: TGTGCCAGCAGTTTACAGCAGGGTTATTATGGCTACACCTTC; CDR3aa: CASSLQQGYYGYTF
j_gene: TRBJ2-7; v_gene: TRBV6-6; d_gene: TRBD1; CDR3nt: TGTGCCAGCAGTTACCCGCCGACAGGGTCGGAAGAGCAGTACTTC; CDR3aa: CASSYPPTGSEEQYF
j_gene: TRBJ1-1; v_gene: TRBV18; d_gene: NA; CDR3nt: TGTGCCAGCTCACCAGAGGGGCAGGGGAGAGCTTTCTTT; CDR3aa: CASSPEGQGRAFF
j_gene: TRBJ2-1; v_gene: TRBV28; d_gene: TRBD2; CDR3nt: TGTGCCAGCAGTCCCCGGGGTTCGCCTAGCGGGGATAATGAGCAGTTCTTC; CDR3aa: CASSPRGSPSGDNEQFF
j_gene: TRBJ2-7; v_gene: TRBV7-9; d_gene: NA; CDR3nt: TGTGCCAGCAGCTCCTCGACAGGCTCTAGCTCCTACGAGCAGTACTTC; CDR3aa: CASSSSTGSSSYEQYF
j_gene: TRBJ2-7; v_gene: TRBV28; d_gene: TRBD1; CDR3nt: TGTGCCAGCAGTTCACCCGGACAGGTCTACGAGCAGTACTTC; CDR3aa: CASSSPGQVYEQYF
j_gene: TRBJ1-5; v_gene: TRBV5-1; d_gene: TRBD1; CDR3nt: TGCGCCAGCAGCGAAGGGACAGCAAGCAATCAGCCCCAGCATTTT; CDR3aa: CASSEGTASNQPQHF
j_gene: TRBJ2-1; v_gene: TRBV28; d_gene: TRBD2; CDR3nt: TGTGCCAGCAGTACCCCTAGCGGGGGCCGCTCCTACAATGAGCAGTTCTTC; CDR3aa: CASSTPSGGRSYNEQFF
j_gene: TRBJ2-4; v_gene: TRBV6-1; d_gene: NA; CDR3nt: TGTGCCAGCAGTGACACTTTCAAAAACATTCAGTACTTC; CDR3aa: CASSDTFKNIQYF
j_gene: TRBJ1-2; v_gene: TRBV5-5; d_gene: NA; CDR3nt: TGTGCCAGCAGCTTGCAGAACTATGGCTACACCTTC; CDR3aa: CASSLQNYGYTF
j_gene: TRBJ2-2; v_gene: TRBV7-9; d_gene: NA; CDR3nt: TGTGCCAGCACCGGATTGAGGGGGAGGAACACCGGGGAGCTGTTTTTT; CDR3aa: CASTGLRGRNTGELFF
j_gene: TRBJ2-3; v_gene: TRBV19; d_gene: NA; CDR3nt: TGTGCCAGTAGTATGAGGACTGGAGGTACCACAGATACGCAGTATTTT; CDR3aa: CASSMRTGGTTDTQYF
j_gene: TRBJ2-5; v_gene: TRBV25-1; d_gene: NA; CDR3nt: TGTGCCAGCAGTACTCCTGGGGCCCCCTGGGGGACCCAGTACTTC; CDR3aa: CASSTPGAPWGTQYF
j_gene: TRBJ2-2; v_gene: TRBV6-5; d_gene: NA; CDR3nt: TGTGCCAGCAGAATAGTGCATAGTGCCGGGGAGCTGTTTTTT; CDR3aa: CASRIVHSAGELFF
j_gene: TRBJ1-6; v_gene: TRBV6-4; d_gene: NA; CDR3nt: TGTGCCAGCAGGGAAGACACGGCTAATTCACCCCTCCACTTT; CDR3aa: CASREDTANSPLHF